Detailed here is one T cell receptor (beta chain). CDR3 length: 18 amino acids. After removal of 5 bases from V and 0 bases from J, the junction contained 4 bases not matched to a gene. The germline V gene has CDR1 SGHAT and CDR2 FQNNGV. Some clones are missing from TCRdb's copy, which holds only in-frame ones; the method was immunoSEQ multiplex PCR. The sample records roughly 230,000 clones, around four fifths being singletons. This sample is part of a study of blood T cell repertoires in COVID-19. The sample taken for sequencing was peripheral blood. The sequence derives from a man in his forties with active or convalescent COVID-19. The J gene is TRBJ2-6, the V gene TRBV11-2; the match to TRBD2 covers 13 bases. The CDR3 is CASSVGLAGNSGANVLTF. CDR3 sequence (DNA): TGTGCCAGCAGCGTGGGACTAGCGGGGAACTCTGGGGCCAACGTCCTGACTTTC. The variable domain in full, with the rest retrieved from reference TRBV11-2 and TRBJ2-6, is EAGVAQSPRYKIIEKRQSVAFWCNPISGHATLYWYQQILGQGPKLLIQFQNNGVVDDSQLPKDRFSAERLKGVDSTLKIQPAKLEDSAVYLCASSVGLAGNSGANVLTFGAGSRLTVL.